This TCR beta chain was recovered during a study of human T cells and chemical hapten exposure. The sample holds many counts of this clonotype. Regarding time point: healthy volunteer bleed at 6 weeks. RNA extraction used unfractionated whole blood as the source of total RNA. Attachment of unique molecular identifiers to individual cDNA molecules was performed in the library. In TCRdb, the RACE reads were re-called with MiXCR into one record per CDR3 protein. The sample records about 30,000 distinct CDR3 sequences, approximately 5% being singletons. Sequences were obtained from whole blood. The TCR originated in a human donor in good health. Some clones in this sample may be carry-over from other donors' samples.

The CDR3 DNA sequence: TGTGCCAGCAGGAGGACAGCTAACTATGGCTACACCTTC. Amino acids: CASRRTANYGYTF. The chain is built from TRBV2 and TRBJ1-2; tentatively, D is TRBD1 (6 bases). This CDR3 contains 13 residues. Germline V lookup: CDR1 SNHLY, CDR2 FYNNEI. The V gene lost 6 bases and the J gene lost 0 bases, with 8 bases spanning the gap.